The clone carrying this TCR beta chain was detected ten times or more. Trimming took 4 bases from V and 2 from J, leaving 12 bases between them. The CDR3 contains 15 residues. Germline-derived CDR1 and CDR2 are SEHNR and FQNEAQ (reference sequence). The protocol was immunoSEQ multiplex PCR, while the TCRdb copy is restricted to in-frame clones and leaves out a portion. Among some 98,000 clones listed, almost 80% were seen once. The data stem from a study of cytotoxic CD8 clonotypes in ibrutinib-treated CLL. The V call is TRBV7-9, the J call TRBJ1-3; no definite D call. This sequence originates from a human donor with chronic lymphocytic leukemia. The material was PBMCs, obtained after 12 months of ibrutinib treatment. As DNA, the CDR3 is TGTGCCAGCAGCTCCTCACTTTACACTGGAAACACCATATATTTT. Translated, it gives CASSSSLYTGNTIYF.